The rows below give T cell receptor beta chains drawn from one sample of a study of blood T cell repertoires in COVID-19. Here immunoSEQ multiplex PCR was the method, and the copy in TCRdb shows in-frame clones only, minus some. This table holds some 180,000 clones, 84% found once. The sequenced sample was peripheral blood. The receptors stem from a man aged 65 to 79 with active or convalescent COVID-19. Each CDR3 is given with its conserved first and last residue. D genes are given only for firm matches. Expanded clones get a size class; other rows say once, few or many, or leave the size out.

d_gene,v_gene,abundance,j_gene,CDR3nt,CDR3aa
.,TRBV6-5,.,TRBJ1-1,TGTGCCAGCAGTTCCCCGGCGGGGGCGCACACTGAAGCTTTCTTT,CASSSPAGAHTEAFF
.,TRBV6-1,.,TRBJ1-2,TGTGCCAGCAGTGAAGTCGGCGGGTATGGCTACACCTTC,CASSEVGGYGYTF
.,TRBV10-2,.,TRBJ1-5,TGCGCCAGCAGAATCAGTCAGGGATACAATCAGCCCCAGCATTTT,CASRISQGYNQPQHF
.,TRBV18,.,TRBJ2-5,TGTGCCAGCTCACCGCCTTGGGCAGATGAAGGGACCCAGTACTTC,CASSPPWADEGTQYF
.,TRBV15,few,TRBJ2-1,TGTGCCACCAGCAGAGGGGTACAGGACTCCTACAATGAGCAGTTCTTC,CATSRGVQDSYNEQFF
.,TRBV9,.,TRBJ2-2,TGTGCCAGCAGCGTGACAGGGAACACCGGGGAGCTGTTTTTT,CASSVTGNTGELFF
TRBD1,TRBV7-2,.,TRBJ1-2,TGTGCCAGCAGCTCCCCGGACAGGGGCCCCCTGGGCTACACCTTC,CASSSPDRGPLGYTF
.,TRBV2,.,TRBJ2-7,TGTGCCAGCAGTGAGGGCTTGGGCGAGCAGTACTTC,CASSEGLGEQYF
.,TRBV7-2,once,TRBJ1-5,TGTGCCAGCAGCTTAATGGCGGATTACAATCAGCCCCAGCATTTT,CASSLMADYNQPQHF
TRBD1,TRBV6-7,.,TRBJ2-7,TGTGCCAGCAGGGACAGGACCCCCTACGAGCAGTACTTC,CASRDRTPYEQYF
.,TRBV15,.,TRBJ2-7,TGTGCCACCAGCAGAAGCCGGGACACATATTTAAGCTCCTACGAGCAGTACTTC,CATSRSRDTYLSSYEQYF
TRBD1,TRBV18,.,TRBJ2-5,TGTGCCAGCTCACCCGACAGGGGGCGAGAGCGTTCTCAAGAGACCCAGTACTTC,CASSPDRGRERSQETQYF
.,TRBV15,.,TRBJ1-2,TGTGCCACCAGCAGAGATGTGGGGGGTGGCTACACCTTC,CATSRDVGGGYTF
TRBD1,TRBV3-1/TRBV3-2,.,TRBJ2-5,TGTGCCAGCAGCCAAGTACAGGGGATAGAGACCCAGTACTTC,CASSQVQGIETQYF
TRBD1,TRBV2,.,TRBJ1-2,TGTGCCAGCAGCGGACAGGTGTTAGCGTATGGCTACACCTTC,CASSGQVLAYGYTF
.,TRBV29-1,.,TRBJ2-7,TGCAGCGTTGATCCCGGGGGCGAGCAGTACTTC,CSVDPGGEQYF
TRBD1,TRBV19,.,TRBJ2-7,TGTGCCAGTAGGCCGAACAGGGGTACCTACGAGCAGTACTTC,CASRPNRGTYEQYF
.,TRBV6-2/TRBV6-3,.,TRBJ2-2,TGTGCCAGCAGTTACTCGGAGGGGTACACCGGGGAGCTGTTTTTT,CASSYSEGYTGELFF
TRBD2,TRBV3-1/TRBV3-2,.,TRBJ2-2,TGTGCCAGCAGCCAAAGCGGCAGCCCGGGACTAGCGGGATCCGGGGAGCTGTTTTTT,CASSQSGSPGLAGSGELFF
TRBD2,TRBV24-1,.,TRBJ2-1,TGTGCCACCGGACTAGCGGGAGGGCCCGATGAGCAGTTCTTC,CATGLAGGPDEQFF
.,TRBV18,.,TRBJ2-3,TGTGCCAGCTCACCACTGGAGGGAACAGATACGCAGTATTTT,CASSPLEGTDTQYF
TRBD1,TRBV24-1,.,TRBJ1-1,TGTGCCACCAGTGACCCGGGACAGGCAGACACTGAAGCTTTCTTT,CATSDPGQADTEAFF
TRBD1,TRBV3-1/TRBV3-2,once,TRBJ1-2,TGTGCCAGCAGCCAGGGGACAGGGTCCGGCTACACCTTC,CASSQGTGSGYTF
TRBD1,TRBV5-1,.,TRBJ1-2,TGCGCCAGCAGCTTGGAGGGACAGGGGGGCTATGGCTACACCTTC,CASSLEGQGGYGYTF
.,TRBV7-3,.,TRBJ2-1,TGTGCCAGCTCCCAACCTACTAGTCGGAATGAGCAGTTCTTC,CASSQPTSRNEQFF
.,TRBV11-2,.,TRBJ2-7,TGTGCCAGCAGCCGCGGACACCGGACCTACGAGCAGTACTTC,CASSRGHRTYEQYF
.,TRBV5-4,.,TRBJ1-3,TGTGCCAGCAGCTTAACTGAAGGGGCCCGCTCTGGAAACACCATATATTTT,CASSLTEGARSGNTIYF
.,TRBV6-5,.,TRBJ2-1,TGTGCCAGCAGTTACGGGCGAGGGATGCTTTGCGTCTTC,CASSYGRGMLCVF
.,TRBV30,.,TRBJ1-6,TGTGCCTGGAGTCCAGGACAGTTAGAAAGCTCCTATAATTCACCCCTCCACTTT,CAWSPGQLESSYNSPLHF
.,TRBV2,.,TRBJ1-4,TGTGCCAGCAGCAACGACAGGACCGTAATGGCTAATGAAAAACTGTTTTTT,CASSNDRTVMANEKLFF
.,TRBV6-2/TRBV6-3,.,TRBJ1-1,TGTGCCAGCAGTTACGGCGGCTCTATGAACACTGAAGCTTTCTTT,CASSYGGSMNTEAFF
.,TRBV7-2,.,TRBJ2-2,TGTGCCAGCAGCCCTACCCTCGGGGAGCTGTTTTTT,CASSPTLGELFF
.,TRBV7-2,.,TRBJ1-2,TGTGCCAGCAGCTTGTATTCTAACTATGGCTACACCTTC,CASSLYSNYGYTF
TRBD1,TRBV5-4,.,TRBJ1-2,TGTGCCAGCAGCATAGGACAGGTTCCCGTTGGCTACACCTTC,CASSIGQVPVGYTF
.,TRBV29-1,.,TRBJ2-3,TGCAGCGTAATGACTAGTGGAACAGATACGCAGTATTTT,CSVMTSGTDTQYF
.,TRBV7-2,.,TRBJ1-1,TGTGCCAGCAGCGGTCAAACAGGAAGTTGGACTGAAGCTTTCTTT,CASSGQTGSWTEAFF
.,TRBV28,.,TRBJ2-7,TGTGCCACCGGAAAGGGGGGGGCGCACGTCTACGAGCAGTACTTC,CATGKGGAHVYEQYF
.,TRBV15,.,TRBJ1-2,TGTGCCACCAGCCCCACAATCTCAGGGGCCCTTGACTATGGCTACACCTTC,CATSPTISGALDYGYTF
.,TRBV7-2,.,TRBJ2-3,TGTGCCAGCAGCTCTCAGCGAACGAGCACAGATACGCAGTATTTT,CASSSQRTSTDTQYF
.,TRBV6-2/TRBV6-3,.,TRBJ2-3,TGTGCCAGCAGCCGACTTGATAACACGCAGTATTTT,CASSRLDNTQYF
.,TRBV6-5,.,TRBJ1-1,TGTGCCAGCATGAACGGCGGTGAAGCTTTCTTT,CASMNGGEAFF
TRBD1,TRBV9,.,TRBJ2-7,TGTGCCAGCAGCGCCCACAGGGGGCTTTCCTACGAGCAGTACTTC,CASSAHRGLSYEQYF